The 32 T cell receptor beta chains below were found in one sample sequenced in a study of Ad26.COV2.S vaccination and SARS-CoV-2 variants. As for treatment: around 19 received Ad26.COV2.S at low or high dose, single or two shots; 5 received placebo; per-sample allocation not given. After the first vaccine or placebo injection, samples were drawn on day 63. Clones were read by immunoSEQ multiplex PCR, and TCRdb kept only the in-frame ones, dropping some. The data contain 350,000 to 400,000 clones, about 91% of them singletons. Sequences were derived from peripheral blood, sampled in a trial of Ad26.COV2.S vaccine versus placebo. These receptors originate from a person aged 18-60 years who received the Ad26.COV2.S COVID-19 vaccine or a placebo.

Worth noting for this clone: One end of the junction fails to match germline, which may point to a read error. V is TRBV7-3 and J is TRBJ2-3; D is perhaps TRBD2 (5 bases). CDR3 length: 15 amino acids. Germline V lookup: CDR1 SGHTA, CDR2 FQGTGA. CDR3 nucleotide sequence: TGTGCCAGCAGCTTAACTCGCGGACTCACAGATACGCAATATTTT. Its translation: CASSLTRGLTDTQYF.

V and J are TRBV6-5 and TRBJ1-4; D gene ambiguous. The germline CDR1 and CDR2 sequences are MNHEY and SVGAGI. The CDR3 is 13 amino acids. The V end lost 0 bases, the J end lost 7 bases, and 6 bases lay between the germline ends. The CDR3 DNA reads TGTGCCAGCAGTTACTCGGCCCTTGAAAAACTGTTTTTT. Amino acid sequence: CASSYSALEKLFF.

The chain joins TRBV18 to TRBJ2-2; 10 bases map to TRBD2. Germline V CDR1 and CDR2: KGHSH, LQKENI. Losses at the gene ends were 2 bases for V and 2 bases for J; bases not matched to a gene: 5. There are 17 residues in the CDR3. The DNA for the CDR3 is TGTGCCAGCTCACCAGGGCCTAGCGGGGGAAACACCGGGGAGCTGTTTTTT. This encodes CASSPGPSGGNTGELFF.

V gene TRBV21-1 combines with J gene TRBJ1-4; the table's D gene call, TRBD1, was not cross checked with the DNA. TRBV21-1 is noted as a pseudogene. This CDR3 has 17 residues. CDR3 coding DNA: TGTGCCAGCAGCAAAGCGCTTTTTAGGGGAAAGGTTGAAAAACTGTTTTTT. Amino acid sequence: CASSKALFRGKVEKLFF.

The chain joins TRBV14 to TRBJ2-7; 8 bases align to TRBD2. Germline trimming cut 1 base from V and 4 bases from J; bases unmatched to any gene: 6. Germline V lookup: CDR1 SGHDN, CDR2 FVKESK. The CDR3 is made up of 15 amino acids. The CDR3 loop is CASSQAGSSGYEQYF. The CDR3 bases are TGTGCCAGCAGCCAAGCTGGGTCTAGCGGGTACGAGCAGTACTTC.

The sample holds one count of this clone. The chain couples TRBV3-1 (or the pseudogene TRBV3-2) to TRBJ2-5, with TRBD2 matching 7 bases. This CDR3 is 16 amino acids long. CDR1 is LGHDT, CDR2 YNNKEL, per germline (reference sequence). J lost 5 bases, V lost 1 base, and 10 bases had no gene match. The CDR3 sequence is CASSQGLAGEVETQYF. CDR3 DNA sequence: TGTGCCAGCAGCCAAGGTTTGGCGGGAGAAGTGGAGACCCAGTACTTC.

CDR3: CSVLPMDGTNYGYTF. CDR3 DNA: TGCAGCGTTCTCCCAATGGACGGTACTAACTATGGCTACACCTTC. The J gene is TRBJ1-2, the V gene TRBV29-1; D gene ambiguous. Germline V CDR1 and CDR2: SQVTM, ANQGSEA. V was shortened by 5 bases and J by 0 bases, with 16 bases between the two germline ends. This CDR3 spans 15 amino acids.

The rearrangement joins TRBV20-1 to TRBJ2-7, with D perhaps TRBD1 or TRBD2 (5 bases each). The V end lost 3 bases, the J end lost 7 bases, and 19 bases lay between the germline ends. Germline assignment: CDR1 DFQATT and CDR2 SNEGSKA (reference sequence). The CDR3 contains 14 residues. The CDR3 nucleotides read TGCAGTGCTAGTAGCCAGACAGTTTCGGGAGAGCAGTACTTC. This translates into CSASSQTVSGEQYF.

The genes are TRBV5-1 and TRBJ2-3; 10 bases align to TRBD2. CDR3 length equals 20 residues. Germline V gene data show CDR1 as SGHRS and CDR2 as YFSETQ. J lost 2 bases, V lost 0 bases, and 15 bases had no gene match. This CDR3 is CASSLAFLASGSLNTDTQYF. The CDR3 nucleotides read TGCGCCAGCAGCTTGGCCTTCCTAGCTAGCGGGAGTTTGAACACAGATACGCAGTATTTT.

The gene calls are TRBV21-1 and TRBJ2-1; no DNA check was done on the table's D call, TRBD2. TRBV21-1 has pseudogene status. This CDR3 contains 18 residues. CDR3 coding DNA: TGTGCCAGCACCCCGGGACTAGCGGGAGGAGAGTCCTACAATGAGCAGTTCTTC. Its protein product is CASTPGLAGGESYNEQFF.

The V call is TRBV24-1, the J call TRBJ2-1; TRBD1 matches 7 bases. The CDR3 length is 13 residues. CDR1 KGHDR and CDR2 SFDVKD come from the germline V gene. The V gene end was trimmed by 7 bases and the J gene end by 3 bases; junction bases not matched to a gene: 2. The CDR3: CATRAGGYNEQFF. CDR3 DNA sequence: TGTGCCACCAGGGCAGGGGGCTACAATGAGCAGTTCTTC.

Worth noting for this clone: Other DNA sequences in this sample translate to the same CDR3. The gene calls are TRBV5-1 and TRBJ2-5; D ambiguous. Germline V gene data show CDR1 as SGHRS and CDR2 as YFSETQ. The CDR3 covers 12 residues. Deletions cut 1 base from V and 3 bases from J, with 4 bases between. For the CDR3, the DNA is TGCGCCAGCAGCTTGCCCAAAGAGACCCAGTACTTC. Its translation is CASSLPKETQYF.

As regards this clone: The same CDR3 arises from other DNA sequences in this sample as well. The V and J genes are TRBV5-4 and TRBJ2-1; D is possibly TRBD2 (5 bases). V was trimmed by 0 bases and J by 6 bases, leaving 13 bases between them. This CDR3 has 15 amino acids. Looked up from germline, CDR1 is SGHNT and CDR2 is YYREEE (reference sequence). The CDR3 reads CASSLAREYGNEQFF. Here the CDR3 DNA reads TGTGCCAGCAGCTTGGCTAGGGAGTATGGCAATGAGCAGTTCTTC.

The chain couples TRBV27 to TRBJ2-5; D is undetermined. The CDR3 has 13 amino acids. Trimming stripped 6 bases from V and 0 bases from J, with 8 bases between. CDR1 MNHEY and CDR2 SMNVEV come from the germline V gene (reference sequence). The CDR3 protein is CASSPSDQETQYF. The CDR3 nucleotides are TGTGCCAGCAGCCCTTCCGACCAAGAGACCCAGTACTTC.

The chain recombines TRBV2 with TRBJ2-3; D is unclear. Germline lookup yields CDR1 SNHLY and CDR2 FYNNEI. CDR3 size: 13 residues. The germline V and J ends were trimmed by 2 bases and 2 bases, with 5 bases remaining between them. CDR3 DNA: TGTGCCAGCAGTGAACAGGTCACAGATACGCAGTATTTT. Its protein product is CASSEQVTDTQYF.

The CDR3 bases are TGTGCCAGCAGCACTAGCGGAGTCCACAATGAGCAGTTCTTC. Encoded protein: CASSTSGVHNEQFF. This chain connects TRBV3-1 (or the pseudogene TRBV3-2) to TRBJ2-1; 8 positions match TRBD2. V gave up 5 bases and J gave up 5 bases; unmatched junction bases: 5. Germline CDR1 is LGHDT and CDR2 is YNNKEL (reference sequence). The CDR3 sequence is 14 residues long.

J is TRBJ2-7 and V is TRBV29-1; TRBD2 agrees at 10 bases. The junction had 6 bases not matched to a gene; V was cut back by 7 bases and J by 3 bases. Germline assignment: CDR1 SQVTM and CDR2 ANQGSEA. The CDR3 runs 13 residues. DNA for the CDR3: TGCAGCGCCAGCGGGAGGGCTAACTACGAGCAGTACTTC. It yields the protein CSASGRANYEQYF.

The rearrangement uses TRBV19 and TRBJ2-1; unclear D gene. CDR1 LNHDA and CDR2 SQIVND come from the germline V gene (reference sequence). Trimming removed 2 bases from V and 8 bases from J, with 7 bases in between. This CDR3 contains 12 residues. CDR3 sequence: CASSISWDEQFF. The CDR3 coding sequence is TGTGCCAGTAGTATAAGTTGGGATGAGCAGTTCTTC.

The CDR3 DNA is TGTGCCAGTAGTCCCCGAGAGGGGGGGGACTACGAGCAGTACTTC. This gives the protein CASSPREGGDYEQYF. This chain links TRBV19 with TRBJ2-7, with D tentatively TRBD2 (7 bases). Trimming removed 5 bases from V and 3 bases from J, with 17 bases in between. The germline CDR1 and CDR2 sequences are LNHDA and SQIVND (reference sequence). The length of the CDR3 is 15 residues.

V usage is TRBV30 and J usage is TRBJ1-3, with TRBD1 matching 9 bases. Germline CDR1 and CDR2: GTSNPN and SVGIG (reference sequence). The CDR3 is made up of 14 amino acids. V lost 8 bases to trimming and J lost 6 bases; unmatched junction nucleotides: 11. The CDR3 nucleotides are TGTGCCCACGCCTCCGGGACAGGGATAAACACCATATATTTT. Translated, it gives CAHASGTGINTIYF.

In the case of this clone: Other DNA sequences of this sample code for an identical CDR3. In DNA form, the CDR3 reads TGTGCCAGCAGCCAAGAGGGACTGTTAAATTCACCCCTCCACTTT. Translation gives CASSQEGLLNSPLHF. This rearrangement joins TRBV3-1 (or the pseudogene TRBV3-2) to TRBJ1-6, with TRBD1 as a possible D gene (5 bases). CDR3 length equals 15 residues. Per the germline V gene, CDR1 is LGHDT and CDR2 is YNNKEL (reference sequence). V lost 0 bases to trimming and J lost 7 bases, with 10 bases between them.

The chain joins TRBV6-5 to TRBJ1-5; D gene uncertain. The V gene's germline CDR1 is MNHEY and CDR2 SVGAGI. Trimming took 5 bases from V and 7 from J, leaving 12 bases between them. The CDR3 is 13 residues long. This CDR3 reads CASSLNSEQPQHF. CDR3 DNA: TGTGCCAGCAGTCTCAATTCGGAACAGCCCCAGCATTTT.

A remark on this clone: Other DNA sequences from this sample encode an identical CDR3 as well. The CDR3 region is CASSQDGGTDTQYF. As DNA, the CDR3 is TGTGCCAGCAGCCAAGACGGGGGAACAGATACGCAGTATTTT. The chain combines TRBV4-2 with TRBJ2-3; maybe TRBD2 (6 bases). Per the germline V gene, CDR1 is LGHNA and CDR2 is YNFKEQ. The CDR3 runs to 14 residues. V shed 0 bases and J shed 3 bases, with 7 bases lying between them.

This chain connects TRBV10-1 to TRBJ2-3; 12 nucleotides align to TRBD2. CDR1 is WNHNN and CDR2 is SYGVQD in the germline V gene (reference sequence). The trim removed 1 base at V and 6 bases at J, leaving 5 bases unmatched. The CDR3 is 16 amino acids. For the CDR3, the DNA is TGCGCCAGCAGTGAGTTGACGCTAGCGGGAGGGGATACGCAGTATTTT. Translating gives CASSELTLAGGDTQYF.

This chain links TRBV9 with TRBJ2-2; D gene ambiguous. V dropped 3 bases and J dropped 0 bases, with 9 bases sitting between them. This CDR3 has 15 residues. Germline loops: CDR1 SGDLS, CDR2 YYNGEE. The CDR3 region is CASSARSANTGELFF. The CDR3 DNA reads TGTGCCAGCAGCGCCCGTTCAGCGAACACCGGGGAGCTGTTTTTT.

The table lists this clone with a few counts. CDR3 region: CASSQVVYEQYF. The CDR3 DNA is TGTGCCAGCAGCCAAGTCGTCTACGAGCAGTACTTC. The J gene is TRBJ2-7, the V gene TRBV3-1 (or the pseudogene TRBV3-2); unclear D gene. The CDR3 spans 12 residues. Germline CDR1 and CDR2: LGHDT and YNNKEL (reference sequence). Trimming shortened V by 1 base and J by 3 bases, and 4 bases separated the two germline ends.

The rearrangement links TRBV7-9 to TRBJ1-1; tentative D call: TRBD1 (5 bases). This CDR3 region has 13 residues. V lost 3 bases and J 8 bases, leaving 13 bases between the germline ends. The germline V gene encodes CDR1 SEHNR and CDR2 FQNEAQ (reference sequence). The CDR3 sequence is CASSLGDTKEAFF. CDR3 sequence (DNA): TGTGCCAGCAGCTTGGGGGATACCAAAGAAGCTTTCTTT.

The chain employs TRBV6-5 and TRBJ1-1; tentatively, D is TRBD1 (5 bases). This CDR3 contains 12 residues. Germline values: CDR1 MNHEY, CDR2 SVGAGI. The V gene lost 6 bases and the J gene lost 1 base, with 6 bases spanning the gap. CDR3 nucleotides: TGTGCCAGCAGCAGGGAGAACACTGAAGCTTTCTTT. This sequence encodes CASSRENTEAFF.

The chain employs TRBV9 and TRBJ2-1, with 7 bases matching TRBD2. The length of the CDR3 is 15 residues. Germline V gives CDR1 SGDLS, CDR2 YYNGEE. Unmatched junction bases numbered 8, after V lost 0 bases and J lost 8 bases. CDR3 region: CASSVAAGDWDEQFF. The CDR3 nucleotides read TGTGCCAGCAGCGTAGCCGCGGGAGATTGGGATGAGCAGTTCTTC. The full variable domain, completed using reference TRBV9 and TRBJ2-1, is DSGVTQTPKHLITATGQRVTLRCSPRSGDLSVYWYQQSLDQGLQFLIQYYNGEERAKGNILERFSAQQFPDLHSELNLSSLELGDSALYFCASSVAAGDWDEQFFGPGTRLTVL.

The V call is TRBV28, the J call TRBJ1-2; 11 nucleotides agree with TRBD1. CDR1 and CDR2 (germline): MDHEN, SYDVKM. The CDR3 is made up of 13 amino acids. After removal of 7 bases from V and 5 bases from J, the junction contained 3 bases not matched to a gene. Here the CDR3 reads CASIGDRGYGYTF. CDR3 coding DNA: TGTGCCAGCATTGGGGACAGGGGGTATGGCTACACCTTC.

The chain combines TRBV9 with TRBJ2-7; D is uncertain. Germline loops: CDR1 SGDLS, CDR2 YYNGEE. V shed 0 bases and J shed 2 bases, with 12 bases lying between them. The length of the CDR3 is 15 residues. This CDR3 reads CASSVAASITYEQYF. The CDR3 bases are TGTGCCAGCAGCGTAGCAGCTTCCATAACCTACGAGCAGTACTTC.

This chain joins TRBV6-2 or TRBV6-3 and TRBJ1-1; D is unresolved. Trimming took 3 bases from V and 4 from J, leaving 9 bases between them. This CDR3 has 13 residues. Germline V gene sequence: CDR1 MNHEY, CDR2 SVGEGT. The CDR3 nucleotides read TGTGCCAGCAGTTATGCTCGGGGCACTGAAGCTTTCTTT. It translates to CASSYARGTEAFF.